This TCR beta chain appears in the sequencing data of a study of cytomegalovirus exposure and HLA in healthy donors. Study-wide findings and caveats: Looking again later, the authors saw that most CMV-associated TCR beta chains seemed HLA-restricted. Roughly 170 TCR beta chains were listed as cytomegalovirus-associated.

PCR amplification relied on 60 Vbeta primers (plus 13 Jbeta primers). Assay: immunoSEQ multiplex PCR; the TCRdb copy retains only in-frame clones and omits some. This table has roughly 160,000 clones, 75% to 90% appearing once. Regarding this clone: Its antigen is not known.

Healthy individuals who donated bone marrow served as the donors. Germline-derived CDR1 and CDR2 are KGHSY and FQNENV. The V and J ends lost 3 bases and 3 bases respectively, with 9 bases between them. This CDR3 has 15 residues. The sequence derives from a boy aged 2 to 10 in good health and CMV-seronegative. The chain uses TRBV16 and TRBJ2-6, with TRBD1 as a possible D gene (5 bases). What was sequenced was PBMCs. Written as DNA, the CDR3 is TGTGCCAGCAGCCACCAGGGTCATGGGGCCAACGTCCTGACTTTC. This gives the protein CASSHQGHGANVLTF.